This T cell receptor (beta chain) was captured in a study of CD8 T cells in ankylosing spondylitis. Study results and limitations: Clones linked to disease, bearing a CD8+ phenotype, were relatively rare in peripheral blood. A TCR beta motif of fewer than 10 highly homologous variants seemed to mark ankylosing spondylitis blood. Past research had described some motif variants in reactive arthritis synovial fluid and blood.

Making use of molecular barcodes, quantitative 5'-RACE generated TCR beta libraries. TCRdb redid the calling of the 5' RACE reads with MiXCR, one entry per CDR3 protein. Of hundreds of thousands of distinct CDR3 sequences listed, 20% were seen once; the top ten hold about 12%. There are a few counts of this clonotype. No antigen is known for it. The CDR3 is 15 residues long. Germline V gives CDR1 DFQATT, CDR2 SNEGSKA (reference sequence). The junction had 7 bases not matched to a gene; V was cut back by 0 bases and J by 5 bases. The V call is TRBV20-1, the J call TRBJ2-7, with 10 bases matching TRBD2. Sequencing was performed on blood, either unsorted or a sorted T cell fraction (not recorded which). This clonotype was obtained from a male donor with ankylosing spondylitis or in good health (not recorded which). DNA of the CDR3: TGCAGTGCTAGAGATATAGCGGGGGGCCCCCACGAGCAGTACTTC. Translation gives CSARDIAGGPHEQYF.